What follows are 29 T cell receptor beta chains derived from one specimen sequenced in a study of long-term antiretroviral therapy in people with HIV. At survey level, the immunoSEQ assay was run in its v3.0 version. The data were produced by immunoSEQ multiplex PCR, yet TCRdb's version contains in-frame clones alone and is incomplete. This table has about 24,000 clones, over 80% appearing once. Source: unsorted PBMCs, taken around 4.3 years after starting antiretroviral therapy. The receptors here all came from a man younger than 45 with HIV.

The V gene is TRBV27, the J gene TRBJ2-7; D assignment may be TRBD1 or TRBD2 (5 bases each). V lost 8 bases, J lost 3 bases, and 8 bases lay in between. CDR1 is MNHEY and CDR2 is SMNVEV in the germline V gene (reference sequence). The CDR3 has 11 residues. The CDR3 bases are TGTGCCAGCGCTGGGGGCTACGAGCAGTACTTC. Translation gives CASAGGYEQYF.

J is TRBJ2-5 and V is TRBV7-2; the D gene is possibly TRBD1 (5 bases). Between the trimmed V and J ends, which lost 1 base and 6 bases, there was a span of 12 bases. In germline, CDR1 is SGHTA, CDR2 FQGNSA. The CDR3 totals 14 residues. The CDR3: CASSLVQGRKTQYF. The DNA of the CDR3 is TGTGCCAGCAGCTTAGTTCAGGGCAGAAAGACCCAGTACTTC.

CDR3 nucleotides: TGTGCCAGCAGCGCCTCACAAGGGGGCAATGAGCAGTTCTTC. This sequence encodes CASSASQGGNEQFF. The V and J genes are TRBV9 and TRBJ2-1; possible D gene TRBD1, 6 bases. The CDR3 is made up of 14 amino acids. Looked up from germline, CDR1 is SGDLS and CDR2 is YYNGEE. The V end was cut by 3 bases, the J end by 6 bases, with 13 bases between.

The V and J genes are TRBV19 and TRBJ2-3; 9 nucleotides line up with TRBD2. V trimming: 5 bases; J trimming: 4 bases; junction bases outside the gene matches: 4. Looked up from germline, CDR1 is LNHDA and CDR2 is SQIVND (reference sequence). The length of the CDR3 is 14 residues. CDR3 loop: CASSSGLASDTQYF. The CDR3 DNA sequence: TGTGCCAGTAGTTCGGGACTAGCATCAGATACGCAGTATTTT.

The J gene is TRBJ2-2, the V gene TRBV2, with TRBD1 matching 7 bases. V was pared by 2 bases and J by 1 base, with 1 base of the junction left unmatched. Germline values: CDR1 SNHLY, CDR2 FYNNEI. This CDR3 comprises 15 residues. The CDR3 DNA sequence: TGTGCCAGCAGTGAAAGGACAGGGAACACCGGGGAGCTGTTTTTT. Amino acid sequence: CASSERTGNTGELFF.

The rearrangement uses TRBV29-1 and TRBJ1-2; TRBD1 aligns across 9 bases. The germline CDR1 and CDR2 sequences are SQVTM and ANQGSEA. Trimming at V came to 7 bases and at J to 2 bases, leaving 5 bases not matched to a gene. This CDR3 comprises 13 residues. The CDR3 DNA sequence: TGCAGCGACCTACAGGGGGCGAACTATGGCTACACCTTC. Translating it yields CSDLQGANYGYTF.

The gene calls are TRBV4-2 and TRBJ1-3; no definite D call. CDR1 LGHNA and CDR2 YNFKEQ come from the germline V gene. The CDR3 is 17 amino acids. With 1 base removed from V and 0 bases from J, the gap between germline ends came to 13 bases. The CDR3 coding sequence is TGTGCCAGCAGCCAAGTTGCAGGAGGCCTCTCTGGAAACACCATATATTTT. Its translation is CASSQVAGGLSGNTIYF.

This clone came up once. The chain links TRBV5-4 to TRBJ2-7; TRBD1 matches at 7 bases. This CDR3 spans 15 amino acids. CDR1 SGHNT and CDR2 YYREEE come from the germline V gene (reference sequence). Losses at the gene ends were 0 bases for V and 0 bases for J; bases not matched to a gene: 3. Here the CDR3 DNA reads TGTGCCAGCAGCTTGGGAGGGGGCAGCTCCTACGAGCAGTACTTC. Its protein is CASSLGGGSSYEQYF.

As DNA, the CDR3 is TGTGCCAGCAGCGGGGGGACAGGGGGCACCTACAATGAGCAGTTCTTC. Residues: CASSGGTGGTYNEQFF. This chain uses TRBV7-9 with TRBJ2-1; 12 nucleotides agree with TRBD1. This CDR3 has 16 residues. Germline CDR1 is SEHNR and CDR2 is FQNEAQ (reference sequence). V was pared by 5 bases and J by 2 bases, with 4 bases of the junction left unmatched. The full variable domain, in which reference TRBV7-9 and TRBJ2-1 provide the parts outside the CDR3, is DTGVSQNPRHKITKRGQNVTFRCDPISEHNRLYWYRQTLGQGPEFLTYFQNEAQLEKSRLLSDRFSAERPKGSFSTLEIQRTEQGDSAMYLCASSGGTGGTYNEQFFGPGTRLTVL.

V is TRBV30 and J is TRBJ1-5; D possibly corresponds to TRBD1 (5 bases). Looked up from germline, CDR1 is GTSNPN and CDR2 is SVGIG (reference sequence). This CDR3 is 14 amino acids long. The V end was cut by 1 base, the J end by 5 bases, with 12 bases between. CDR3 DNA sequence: TGTGCCTGGAGTGGGGGAGGACACCATCAGCCCCAGCATTTT. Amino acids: CAWSGGGHHQPQHF.

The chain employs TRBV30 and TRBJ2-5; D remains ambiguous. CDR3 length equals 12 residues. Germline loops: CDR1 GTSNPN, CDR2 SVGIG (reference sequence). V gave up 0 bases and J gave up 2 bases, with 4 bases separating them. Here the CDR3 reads CAWSVGQETQYF. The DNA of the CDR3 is TGTGCCTGGAGTGTTGGTCAAGAGACCCAGTACTTC.

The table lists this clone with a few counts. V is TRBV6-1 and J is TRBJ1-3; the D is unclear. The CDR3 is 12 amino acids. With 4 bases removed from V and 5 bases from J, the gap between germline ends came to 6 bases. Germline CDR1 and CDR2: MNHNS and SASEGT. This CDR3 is CASSVYRNTIYF. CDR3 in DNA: TGTGCCAGCAGTGTATATCGAAACACCATATATTTT.

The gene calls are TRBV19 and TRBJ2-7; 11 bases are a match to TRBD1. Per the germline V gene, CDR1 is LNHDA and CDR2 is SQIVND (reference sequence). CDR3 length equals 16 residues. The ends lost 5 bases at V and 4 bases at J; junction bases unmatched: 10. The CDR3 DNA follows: TGTGCCAGTAGTGCCGGTTCCGGGACAGGGGGTTACGAGCAGTACTTC. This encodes CASSAGSGTGGYEQYF.

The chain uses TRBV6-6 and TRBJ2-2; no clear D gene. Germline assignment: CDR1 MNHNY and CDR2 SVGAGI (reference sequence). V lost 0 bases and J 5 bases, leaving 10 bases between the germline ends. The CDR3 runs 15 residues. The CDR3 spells CASSYSRSSTGELFF. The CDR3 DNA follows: TGTGCCAGCAGTTACTCGAGGAGTAGTACCGGGGAGCTGTTTTTT.

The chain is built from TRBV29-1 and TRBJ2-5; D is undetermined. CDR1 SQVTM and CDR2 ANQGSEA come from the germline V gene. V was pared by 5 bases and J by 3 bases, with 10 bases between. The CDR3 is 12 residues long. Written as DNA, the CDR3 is TGCAGCGTTCGAGGTCTAGAAGAGACCCAGTACTTC. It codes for CSVRGLEETQYF.

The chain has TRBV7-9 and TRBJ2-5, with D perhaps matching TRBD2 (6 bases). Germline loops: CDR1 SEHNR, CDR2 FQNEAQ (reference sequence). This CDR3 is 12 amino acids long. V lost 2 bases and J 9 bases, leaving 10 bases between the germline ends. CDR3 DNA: TGTGCCAGCAGCTTAACAACGGGGGCCCAGTACTTC. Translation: CASSLTTGAQYF.

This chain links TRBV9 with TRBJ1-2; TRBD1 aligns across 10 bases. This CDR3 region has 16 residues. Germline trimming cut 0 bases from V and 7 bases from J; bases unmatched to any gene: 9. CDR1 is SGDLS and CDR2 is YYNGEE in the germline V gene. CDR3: CASSVAGTGDVPGYTF. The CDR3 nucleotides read TGTGCCAGCAGCGTAGCGGGGACAGGGGACGTTCCTGGCTACACCTTC.

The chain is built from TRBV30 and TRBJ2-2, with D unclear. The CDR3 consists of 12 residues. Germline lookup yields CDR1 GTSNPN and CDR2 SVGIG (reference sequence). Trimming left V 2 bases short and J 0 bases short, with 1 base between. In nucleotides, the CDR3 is TGTGCCTGGAGTCCGAACACCGGGGAGCTGTTTTTT. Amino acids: CAWSPNTGELFF.

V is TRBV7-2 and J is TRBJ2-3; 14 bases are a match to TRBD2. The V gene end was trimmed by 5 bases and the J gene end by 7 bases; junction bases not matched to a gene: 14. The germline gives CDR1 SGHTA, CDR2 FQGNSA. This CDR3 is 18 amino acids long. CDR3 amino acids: CASSQSPGTSGRMNTQYF. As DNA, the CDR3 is TGTGCCAGCAGCCAAAGCCCCGGGACTAGCGGGAGAATGAATACGCAGTATTTT.

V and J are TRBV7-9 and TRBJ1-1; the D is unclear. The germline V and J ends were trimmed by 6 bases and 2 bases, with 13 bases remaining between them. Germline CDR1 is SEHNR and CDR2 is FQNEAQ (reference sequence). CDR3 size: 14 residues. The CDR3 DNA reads TGTGCCAGCAGACTAGAGTCTGGTAACACTGAAGCTTTCTTT. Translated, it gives CASRLESGNTEAFF.

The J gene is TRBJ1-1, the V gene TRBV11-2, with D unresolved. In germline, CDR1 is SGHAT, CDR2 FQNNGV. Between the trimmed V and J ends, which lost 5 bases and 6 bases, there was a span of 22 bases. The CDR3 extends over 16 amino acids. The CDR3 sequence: CASSLRPPPLSAEAFF. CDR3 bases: TGTGCCAGCAGCCTACGGCCGCCTCCCCTTAGCGCTGAAGCTTTCTTT.

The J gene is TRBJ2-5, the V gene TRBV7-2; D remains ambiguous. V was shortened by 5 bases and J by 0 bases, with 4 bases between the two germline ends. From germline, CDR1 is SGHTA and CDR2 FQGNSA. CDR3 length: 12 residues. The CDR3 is CASSPYQETQYF. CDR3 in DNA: TGTGCCAGCAGCCCGTACCAAGAGACCCAGTACTTC.

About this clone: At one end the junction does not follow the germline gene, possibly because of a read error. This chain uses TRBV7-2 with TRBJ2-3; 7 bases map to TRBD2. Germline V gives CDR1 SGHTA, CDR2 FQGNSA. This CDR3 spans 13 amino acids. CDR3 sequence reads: CASSLAVTDTQYF. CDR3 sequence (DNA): TGTGCCAGCAGCCTAGCGGTCACAGATACGCAGTATTTT.

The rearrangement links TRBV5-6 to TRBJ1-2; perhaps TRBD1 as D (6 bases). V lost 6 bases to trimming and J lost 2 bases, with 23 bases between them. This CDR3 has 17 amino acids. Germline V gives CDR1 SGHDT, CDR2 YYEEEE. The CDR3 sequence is CASMGLAWDIQNYGYTF. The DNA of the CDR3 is TGTGCCAGCATGGGACTGGCGTGGGACATTCAAAACTATGGCTACACCTTC.

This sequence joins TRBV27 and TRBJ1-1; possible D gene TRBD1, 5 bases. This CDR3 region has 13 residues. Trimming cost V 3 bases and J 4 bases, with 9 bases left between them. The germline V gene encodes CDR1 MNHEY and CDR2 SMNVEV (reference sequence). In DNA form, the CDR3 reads TGTGCCAGCAGTTTGTACCAGGGCACTGAAGCTTTCTTT. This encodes CASSLYQGTEAFF.

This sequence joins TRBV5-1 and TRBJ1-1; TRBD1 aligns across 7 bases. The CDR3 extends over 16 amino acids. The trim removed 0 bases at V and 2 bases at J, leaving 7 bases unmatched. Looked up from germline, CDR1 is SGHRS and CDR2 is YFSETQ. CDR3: CASSLGGRGGNTEAFF. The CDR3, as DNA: TGCGCCAGCAGCTTGGGGGGCAGGGGGGGTAACACTGAAGCTTTCTTT.

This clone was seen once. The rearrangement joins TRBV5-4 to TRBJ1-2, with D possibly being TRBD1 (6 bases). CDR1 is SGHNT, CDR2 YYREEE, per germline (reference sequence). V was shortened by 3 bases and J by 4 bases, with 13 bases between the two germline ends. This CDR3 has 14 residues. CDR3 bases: TGTGCCAGCAGCTCCGGACAGACAAGCTATGGCTACACCTTC. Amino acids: CASSSGQTSYGYTF.

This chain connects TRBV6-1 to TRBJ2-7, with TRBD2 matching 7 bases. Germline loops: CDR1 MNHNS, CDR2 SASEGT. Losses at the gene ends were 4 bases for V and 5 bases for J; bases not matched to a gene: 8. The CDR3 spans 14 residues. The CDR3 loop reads CASSGWEGGHEQYF. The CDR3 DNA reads TGTGCCAGCAGTGGGTGGGAGGGCGGGCACGAGCAGTACTTC.

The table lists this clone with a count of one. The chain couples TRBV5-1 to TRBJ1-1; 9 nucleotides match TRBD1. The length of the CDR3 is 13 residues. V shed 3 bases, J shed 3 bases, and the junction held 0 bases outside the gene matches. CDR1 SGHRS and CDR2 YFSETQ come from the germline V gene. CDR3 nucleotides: TGCGCCAGCAGCTGGACAGGGGACACTGAAGCTTTCTTT. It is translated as CASSWTGDTEAFF.